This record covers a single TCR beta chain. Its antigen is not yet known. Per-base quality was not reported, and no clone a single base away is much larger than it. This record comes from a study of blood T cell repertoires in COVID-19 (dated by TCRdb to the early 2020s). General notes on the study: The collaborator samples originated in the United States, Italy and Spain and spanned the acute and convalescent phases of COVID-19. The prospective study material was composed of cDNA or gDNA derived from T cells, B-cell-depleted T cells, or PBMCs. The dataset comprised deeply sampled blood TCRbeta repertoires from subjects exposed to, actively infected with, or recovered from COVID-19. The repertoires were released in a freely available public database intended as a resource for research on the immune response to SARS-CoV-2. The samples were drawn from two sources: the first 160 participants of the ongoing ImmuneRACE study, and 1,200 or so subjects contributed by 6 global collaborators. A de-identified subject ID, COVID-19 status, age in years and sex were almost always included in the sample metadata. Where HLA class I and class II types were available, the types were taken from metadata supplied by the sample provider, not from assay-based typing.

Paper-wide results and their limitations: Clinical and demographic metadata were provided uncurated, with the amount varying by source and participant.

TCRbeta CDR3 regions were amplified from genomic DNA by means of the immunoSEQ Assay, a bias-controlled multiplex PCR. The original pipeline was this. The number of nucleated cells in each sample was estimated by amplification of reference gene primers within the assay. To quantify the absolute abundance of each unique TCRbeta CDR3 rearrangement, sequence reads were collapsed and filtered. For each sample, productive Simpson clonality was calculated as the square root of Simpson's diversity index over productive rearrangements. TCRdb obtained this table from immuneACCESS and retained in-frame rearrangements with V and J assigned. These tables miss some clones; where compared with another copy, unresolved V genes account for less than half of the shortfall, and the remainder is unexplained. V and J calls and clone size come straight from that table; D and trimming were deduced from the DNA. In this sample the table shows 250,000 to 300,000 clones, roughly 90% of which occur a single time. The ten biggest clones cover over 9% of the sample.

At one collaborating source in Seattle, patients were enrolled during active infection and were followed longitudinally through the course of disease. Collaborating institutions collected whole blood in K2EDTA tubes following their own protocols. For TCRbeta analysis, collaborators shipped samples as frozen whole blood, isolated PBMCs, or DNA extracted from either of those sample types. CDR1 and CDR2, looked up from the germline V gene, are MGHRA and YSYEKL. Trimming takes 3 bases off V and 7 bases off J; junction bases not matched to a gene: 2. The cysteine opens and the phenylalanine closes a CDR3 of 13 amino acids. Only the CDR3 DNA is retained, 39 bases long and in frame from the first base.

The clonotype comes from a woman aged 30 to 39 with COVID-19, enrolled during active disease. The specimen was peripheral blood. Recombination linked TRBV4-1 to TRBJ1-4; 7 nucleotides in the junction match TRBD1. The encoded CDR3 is CASSQTGLEKLFF. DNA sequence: TGCGCCAGCAGCCAGACAGGGCTTGAAAAACTGTTTTTT.